What follows are 26 T cell receptor beta chains derived from one specimen sequenced in a study of T-cell memory formation after mild COVID-19. MiXCR was run by TCRdb on the 5' RACE reads, yielding one entry per CDR3 protein. The table shows about 240,000 distinct CDR3 sequences, with over 8.5% occurring only once. Sequencing was carried out using PBMCs or a T cell subset sorted from them (not recorded which). Receptors were obtained from a man aged 18 to 30 who had mild COVID-19 (a few samples of this study predate the infection). Cell type and time point are not known.

V gene TRBV20-1 combines with J gene TRBJ2-1; 9 bases are a match to TRBD2. Germline CDR1 DFQATT, CDR2 SNEGSKA (reference sequence). The CDR3 sequence is 16 residues long. V lost 0 bases and J lost 4; bases outside the gene matches: 7. The CDR3 DNA sequence: TGCAGTGCTAGAGATCCAGCGGGGGGCCCTTACAATGAGCAGTTCTTC. Translating gives CSARDPAGGPYNEQFF.

V is TRBV7-9 and J is TRBJ2-3; 9 bases agree with TRBD2. This CDR3 is 16 amino acids long. Trimming at V came to 5 bases and at J to 6 bases, leaving 12 bases not matched to a gene. Per germline, CDR1 SEHNR and CDR2 FQNEAQ (reference sequence). In nucleotides, the CDR3 is TGTGCCAGCAGCCATCATTTGGGACTAGCCCGGGATACGCAGTATTTT. Translation: CASSHHLGLARDTQYF.

The J gene is TRBJ1-2, the V gene TRBV6-2 or TRBV6-3; no firm D call. V was trimmed by 5 bases and J by 2 bases, leaving 9 bases between them. The length of the CDR3 is 13 residues. The germline CDR1 and CDR2 sequences are MNHEY and SVGEGT. The CDR3 nucleotides read TGTGCCAGCAGTCCCACTGAGAACTATGGCTACACCTTC. Translation gives CASSPTENYGYTF.

This clonotype was counted between two and nine times. J is TRBJ1-1 and V is TRBV6-6; TRBD1 matches at 8 bases. The CDR3 length is 15 residues. The V and J ends lost 4 bases and 4 bases, in that order; junction bases with no gene match: 8. Germline V gene sequence: CDR1 MNHNY, CDR2 SVGAGI (reference sequence). As DNA, the CDR3 is TGTGCCAGCAGTTTTTCCCAGGGGGCGGCCACTGAAGCTTTCTTT. It is translated as CASSFSQGAATEAFF.

There are a few counts of this clonotype. The V call is TRBV7-9, the J call TRBJ1-4; TRBD1 matches at 8 bases. Looked up from germline, CDR1 is SEHNR and CDR2 is FQNEAQ (reference sequence). This CDR3 region has 14 residues. J gave up 8 bases and V 5 bases, and 7 bases lay outside the gene matches. CDR3 bases: TGTGCCAGCAGCCCCTCAGGGGGCCGGGAAAAACTGTTTTTT. Its translation: CASSPSGGREKLFF.

The CDR3 sequence is CASSLARGNYNEQFF. As DNA, the CDR3 is TGTGCCAGCAGCTTAGCCCGGGGGAATTACAATGAGCAGTTCTTC. The chain links TRBV7-9 to TRBJ2-1, with a weak D call TRBD2 (6 bases). CDR3 length equals 15 residues. Trimming removed 0 bases at V and 4 bases at J, with 10 bases between. Germline lookup yields CDR1 SEHNR and CDR2 FQNEAQ (reference sequence).

In this sample, this clonotype turned up many times. The chain couples TRBV3-1 to TRBJ2-7; D is possibly TRBD2 (5 bases). This CDR3 spans 13 amino acids. CDR1 is LGHDT and CDR2 is YNNKEL in the germline V gene (reference sequence). V was trimmed by 5 bases and J by 6 bases, leaving 14 bases between them. The CDR3 DNA reads TGTGCCAGCAGCTTGAACCCCGGGATCGAGCAGTACTTC. The encoded protein is CASSLNPGIEQYF.

The CDR3 protein is CASSPLQGFGTGELFF. The CDR3, as DNA: TGCGCCAGCAGCCCCCTTCAGGGGTTTGGCACCGGGGAGCTGTTTTTT. The chain has TRBV5-1 and TRBJ2-2; possible D gene TRBD1, 6 bases. Germline V lookup: CDR1 SGHRS, CDR2 YFSETQ. The ends were cut back, 4 bases at V and 4 bases at J, with 17 bases in the middle. This CDR3 comprises 16 residues.

This clonotype was seen at least ten times. The chain has TRBV4-3 and TRBJ2-4; possibly TRBD1 or TRBD2 for D (6 bases each). Deletions cut 0 bases from V and 2 bases from J, with 14 bases between. Germline CDR1 LGHNA, CDR2 YSLEER. The CDR3 spans 17 residues. The CDR3 sequence: CASSQDWGALTKNIQYF. As DNA, the CDR3 is TGCGCCAGCAGCCAAGATTGGGGGGCGCTTACCAAAAACATTCAGTACTTC.

The chain couples TRBV2 to TRBJ2-7; D perhaps matches TRBD1 (8 bases). The CDR3 contains 14 residues. V lost 8 bases and J 3 bases, leaving 17 bases between the germline ends. The germline V gene has CDR1 SNHLY and CDR2 FYNNEI. CDR3 bases: TGTGCCAGCCGGGGGGCAGGGGGCTTCTACGAGCAGTACGTC. It specifies CASRGAGGFYEQYV.

This clonotype was seen many times. The genes are TRBV5-1 and TRBJ1-6; D is unresolved. CDR1 SGHRS and CDR2 YFSETQ come from the germline V gene. The germline V and J ends were trimmed by 4 bases and 9 bases, with 20 bases remaining between them. The CDR3 has 16 amino acids. The CDR3 DNA follows: TGCGCCAGCAGCGAGAGTATCGAGGTCTCTAGTTCACCCCTCCACTTT. Translated: CASSESIEVSSSPLHF.

V is TRBV12-3 or TRBV12-4 and J is TRBJ1-6; D gene uncertain. Trimming removed 6 bases at V and 7 bases at J, with 13 bases between. CDR3 length: 14 residues. The DNA of the CDR3 is TGTGCCAGCAGCCGGGCATTGGGAAATTCACCCCTCCACTTT. It codes for CASSRALGNSPLHF.

This clonotype occurred many times. V and J are TRBV4-3 and TRBJ2-3, with D hard to call. V was shortened by 1 base and J by 5 bases, with 10 bases between the two germline ends. This CDR3 is built from 14 residues. Per the germline V gene, CDR1 is LGHNA and CDR2 is YSLEER. The DNA for the CDR3 is TGCGCCAGCAGCCAAGTGGCATTAGGAGATACGCAGTATTTT. Its translation is CASSQVALGDTQYF.

The genes are TRBV5-6 and TRBJ1-1; 8 bases map to TRBD1. The CDR3 is 16 amino acids. Unmatched junction bases numbered 9, after V lost 4 bases and J lost 1 base. Germline-derived CDR1 and CDR2 are SGHDT and YYEEEE. This CDR3 reads CASSPWDRPANTEAFF. In DNA, the CDR3 is TGTGCCAGCAGCCCCTGGGACAGGCCGGCGAACACTGAAGCTTTCTTT.

This rearrangement joins TRBV20-1 to TRBJ2-3; D is unclear. Germline V gives CDR1 DFQATT, CDR2 SNEGSKA (reference sequence). Trimming took off 5 bases at V and 6 bases at J, with 18 bases between the two ends. The CDR3 totals 14 residues. The CDR3 region has the DNA TGCAGTGCTGATTTCTTCTCGACCCGGGATACGCAGTATTTT. This sequence encodes CSADFFSTRDTQYF.

This clonotype was picked up a small number of times. V gene TRBV7-3 combines with J gene TRBJ2-7, with D perhaps TRBD1 (6 bases). Deletions cut 1 base from V and 6 bases from J, with 13 bases between. Per germline, CDR1 SGHTA and CDR2 FQGTGA. The CDR3 consists of 14 residues. The CDR3 loop reads CASSLNGRGSEQYF. The CDR3 coding sequence is TGTGCCAGCAGCTTAAACGGAAGGGGGAGCGAGCAGTACTTC.

This clonotype has just a few counts. The chain recombines TRBV30 with TRBJ2-7; the D is unclear. V was shortened by 0 bases and J by 0 bases, with 12 bases between the two germline ends. This CDR3 has 15 residues. Germline lookup yields CDR1 GTSNPN and CDR2 SVGIG (reference sequence). CDR3 sequence reads: CAWSVKELSSYEQYF. The DNA of the CDR3 is TGTGCCTGGAGTGTTAAAGAACTGAGCTCCTACGAGCAGTACTTC.

This clonotype appeared once. At one of its ends the junction is not consistent with the germline gene, which may arise from a read error. The V and J genes are TRBV24-1 and TRBJ2-2; TRBD2 aligns across 7 bases. Germline V gene sequence: CDR1 KGHDR, CDR2 SFDVKD. The CDR3 spans 14 residues. The CDR3, as DNA: TGTGCCACCAGCCTAGCGGTGAACACCTGGGAGCTGTTTTTT. It translates to CATSLAVNTWELFF.

This clonotype was counted many times. The chain carries TRBV7-8 and TRBJ1-5; D may be TRBD1 (5 bases). The V end was cut by 2 bases, the J end by 6 bases, with 11 bases between. Germline loops: CDR1 SGHVS, CDR2 FQNEAQ. CDR3 length: 14 amino acids. In DNA form, the CDR3 reads TGTGCCAGCAGCTTAATCGGAGGGGTTCAGCCCCAGCATTTT. As protein: CASSLIGGVQPQHF.

The sample holds a few counts of this clonotype. The chain has TRBV27 and TRBJ2-1; D gene uncertain. Trimming cost V 5 bases and J 10 bases, with 9 bases left between them. Per germline, CDR1 MNHEY and CDR2 SMNVEV (reference sequence). The CDR3 has 11 amino acids. The CDR3 nucleotides read TGTGCCAGCAGTCCCCGGCGCGAGCAGTTCTTC. The encoded protein is CASSPRREQFF.

This clonotype was detected a few times. The V and J genes are TRBV9 and TRBJ1-3; D not resolved. Trimming took 0 bases from V and 0 from J, leaving 10 bases between them. This CDR3 has 16 residues. Germline CDR1 and CDR2: SGDLS and YYNGEE. The CDR3 loop is CASSVVSSGSGNTIYF. The CDR3 DNA follows: TGTGCCAGCAGCGTAGTGTCGTCGGGCTCTGGAAACACCATATATTTT. The entire variable domain, with the rest obtained from reference TRBV9 and TRBJ1-3, is as follows: DSGVTQTPKHLITATGQRVTLRCSPRSGDLSVYWYQQSLDQGLQFLIQYYNGEERAKGNILERFSAQQFPDLHSELNLSSLELGDSALYFCASSVVSSGSGNTIYFGEGSWLTVV.

This clonotype occurred a few times. The chain carries TRBV29-1 and TRBJ2-1; the match to TRBD2 covers 10 bases. The CDR3 is 16 amino acids. Germline V gives CDR1 SQVTM, CDR2 ANQGSEA. V was pared by 0 bases and J by 8 bases, with 10 bases of the junction left unmatched. CDR3: CSVEDLRASGGYEQFF. The DNA for the CDR3 is TGCAGCGTTGAAGATCTTAGGGCTAGCGGGGGTTATGAGCAGTTCTTC.

This clonotype has a count of ten or more. This chain uses TRBV27 with TRBJ1-4, with 7 positions matching TRBD1. The CDR3 totals 17 residues. Per the germline V gene, CDR1 is MNHEY and CDR2 is SMNVEV (reference sequence). V lost 2 bases, J lost 8 bases, and 14 bases stayed unmatched. The CDR3 is CASSLAHPTGVGEKLFF. For the CDR3, the DNA is TGTGCCAGCAGTTTAGCTCATCCCACAGGGGTCGGAGAAAAACTGTTTTTT.

V is TRBV4-3 and J is TRBJ2-1; D possibly matches TRBD1 or TRBD2 (5 bases each). CDR3 size: 15 residues. V was cut by 1 base and J by 7 bases, with 14 bases left in between. Germline CDR1 LGHNA, CDR2 YSLEER. DNA of the CDR3: TGCGCCAGCAGCCAAGGATGGCAGGGCGGGAATGAGCAGTTCTTC. It encodes CASSQGWQGGNEQFF.

This rearrangement joins TRBV11-2 to TRBJ1-1, with a possible D match to TRBD1 (5 bases). Trimming removed 2 bases from V and 3 bases from J, with 7 bases in between. This CDR3 region has 13 residues. From germline, CDR1 is SGHAT and CDR2 FQNNGV. The CDR3 bases are TGTGCCAGCAGCTTAACCAGGGACACTGAAGCTTTCTTT. Translated, it gives CASSLTRDTEAFF.

This clonotype has ten or more counts. This rearrangement joins TRBV27 to TRBJ1-2; TRBD1 agrees at 7 bases. The V segment lost 4 bases and the J segment 8 bases; nucleotides outside the gene matches: 7. Germline V gene data show CDR1 as MNHEY and CDR2 as SMNVEV (reference sequence). The CDR3 is made up of 13 amino acids. As DNA, the CDR3 is TGTGCCAGCAGTTACGGGCAGGGGGACGGCTACACCTTC. Translation gives CASSYGQGDGYTF.